This T cell receptor beta chain originates from a study of OX40 agonist ivuxolimab in advanced cancers. Study details: Patients were infused with ivuxolimab every 2 weeks at 0.01 to 10 mg/kg.

Using immunoSEQ multiplex PCR, the repertoire was profiled, and TCRdb retains in-frame clones only, with some absent. Of over 13,000 clones listed, roughly 65% were seen once; the top ten hold around a third. This clone was observed a handful of times. Patients were ruled out by autoimmune disease history or systemic immunosuppression. The sequence came from an adult with an advanced solid tumor such as melanoma, head and neck, liver or kidney cancer. Sequenced material: CD4+ or CD8+ T cells sorted from blood, taken in a trial of the OX40 agonist ivuxolimab.

DNA for the CDR3: TGCGCCAGCAGCTCAGGACTCGATACCTACAATGAGCAGTTCTTC. Translation gives CASSSGLDTYNEQFF. The V gene is TRBV5-1, the J gene TRBJ2-1; tentatively, D is TRBD2 (5 bases). The CDR3 runs to 15 residues. Trimming removed 3 bases at V and 2 bases at J, with 12 bases between. CDR1 and CDR2 (germline): SGHRS, YFSETQ.